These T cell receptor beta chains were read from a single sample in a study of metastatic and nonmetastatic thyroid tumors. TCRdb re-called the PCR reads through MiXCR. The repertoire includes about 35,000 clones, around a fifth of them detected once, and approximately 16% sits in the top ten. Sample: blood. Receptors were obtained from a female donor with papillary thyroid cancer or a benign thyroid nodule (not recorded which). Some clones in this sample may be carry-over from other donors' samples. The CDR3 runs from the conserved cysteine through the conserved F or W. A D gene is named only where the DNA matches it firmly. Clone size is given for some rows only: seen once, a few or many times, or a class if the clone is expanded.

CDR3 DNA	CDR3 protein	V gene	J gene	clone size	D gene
TGCGCCAGCAGACACGGGACAGGAGGATATGGCTACACCTTC	CASRHGTGGYGYTF	TRBV5-1	TRBJ1-2	NA	TRBD1
TGTGCCGCCCTAGCAGCAAGGGCGGTAGCCAAAAACATTCAGTACTTC	CAALAARAVAKNIQYF	TRBV28	TRBJ2-4	many	NA
TGTGCCAGCAGCTTATACTGGGACGGCCAAGAGACCCAGTACTTC	CASSLYWDGQETQYF	TRBV11-2	TRBJ2-5	many	NA
TGTGCCACCAGCAGGAAGGGAAACATCGACACTGAAGCTTTCTTT	CATSRKGNIDTEAFF	TRBV15	TRBJ1-1	many	NA
TGTGCCATCAGTTCCCAACCCGCCGGAGGAGAGCAGTACTTC	CAISSQPAGGEQYF	TRBV10-3	TRBJ2-7	NA	NA
TGCAGTGCTAAATCAAGTAGAGGGACCGAGCAGTACTTC	CSAKSSRGTEQYF	TRBV20-1	TRBJ2-7	NA	NA
TGCGCCAGCAGCTTGGAACAGGGGGCTAGGTCGAATGAGCAGTTCTTC	CASSLEQGARSNEQFF	TRBV5-1	TRBJ2-1	NA	TRBD1
TGTGCCAGCAGCGAGGCAGAGACGCAGTTCTTC	CASSEAETQFF	TRBV9	TRBJ2-1	many	NA
TGTGCCAGCAGCTTAACCTCGGGTGTGGGGTATGGCTACACCTTC	CASSLTSGVGYGYTF	TRBV7-2	TRBJ1-2	NA	NA
TGTGCCAGCAGTGAAGATGGAAGGGTTTTAGGGAATGAGCAGTTCTTC	CASSEDGRVLGNEQFF	TRBV6-1	TRBJ2-1	NA	NA
TGTGCCATCAGTCATTATAATTACTTCGGTGTTGGGGGGGGGTACGAGCAGTACTTC	CAISHYNYFGVGGGYEQYF	TRBV10-3	TRBJ2-7	NA	TRBD2
TGTGCCAGTAGTATTCAGAACACCGAAGCTTTCTTT	CASSIQNTEAFF	TRBV19	TRBJ1-1	few	NA
TGTGCCACCAGAAGAGGAGGGGGAGAGCAGTACTTC	CATRRGGGEQYF	TRBV15	TRBJ2-7	few	NA
TGTGCCAGCCGAAACAAGGGAAACACCATATATTTT	CASRNKGNTIYF	TRBV6-1	TRBJ1-3	many	NA
TGTGCCAGCAGCTCCGGCGTCCGGGATACGCAGTATTTT	CASSSGVRDTQYF	TRBV11-2	TRBJ2-3	many	NA
TGTGCCAGCAGTTTACCAGGTAGCGTTGAGACCCAGTACTTC	CASSLPGSVETQYF	TRBV28	TRBJ2-5	few	NA
TGTGCCAGCAGTTACTCGGTAGGGTACAATGAGCAGTTCTTC	CASSYSVGYNEQFF	TRBV6-2/TRBV6-3	TRBJ2-1	few	NA
TGCAGTGCTACGACTAGGGTTCTCTCTAATGAGCAGTTCTTC	CSATTRVLSNEQFF	TRBV20-1	TRBJ2-1	NA	NA
TGTGCCAGCAGCTTAGCGCTCGGGGCCCCCTACAATGAGCAGTTCTTC	CASSLALGAPYNEQFF	TRBV7-2	TRBJ2-1	many	NA
TGCAGTGCAGAGTGGACAGGGCGACATTCACCCCTCCACTTT	CSAEWTGRHSPLHF	TRBV20-1	TRBJ1-6	NA	TRBD1
TGCGCCAGCAGTATACTAGCGGGAGAGGATGAGCAGTTCTTC	CASSILAGEDEQFF	TRBV5-1	TRBJ2-1	many	TRBD2
TGTGCCAGCATCCGCGGGACTATCATTAAGACCCAGTACTTC	CASIRGTIIKTQYF	TRBV6-1	TRBJ2-5	NA	TRBD2
TGTGCCAGCAGCGTAGGGACTAGCTGCCAAGAGACCCATTACTTC	CASSVGTSCQETHYF	TRBV9	TRBJ2-5	once	TRBD2
TGTGCCAGCAGCCCGGGGACAGGGGAAGAGACCCAGTACTTC	CASSPGTGEETQYF	TRBV7-9	TRBJ2-5	many	TRBD1
TGTTCCAGCAGCTCTAGATCTACCGGGGAGCTGTTTTTT	CSSSSRSTGELFF	TRBV27	TRBJ2-2	few	NA
TGTGCCAGCAGCTTGGGGGCGAATCAGCCCCAGCATTTT	CASSLGANQPQHF	TRBV7-9	TRBJ1-5	many	NA
TGTGCCAGCAGTCTCCTGAGGGGGTCGGAAAATTCACCCCTCCACTTT	CASSLLRGSENSPLHF	TRBV27	TRBJ1-6	NA	NA
TGTGCCAGCAGCCAACTCCTAGGCTACGAGCAGTACTTC	CASSQLLGYEQYF	TRBV6-1	TRBJ2-7	few	NA
TGCGCCAGCAGCCAAGTCGGGCATAGAAACATTCAGTACTTC	CASSQVGHRNIQYF	TRBV4-1	TRBJ2-4	many	NA
TGTGTCACACGGAGGGCAGGGGAAGTGGATAAGCAGTATTTT	CVTRRAGEVDKQYF	TRBV6-1	TRBJ2-3	NA	NA
TGTGCCAGTAGACAGACAGCGGCCGGGGAGCTGTTTTTT	CASRQTAAGELFF	TRBV19	TRBJ2-2	many	NA
TGCAGTGCTAGAGATCCCACTCTCGGCACCGGGGAGCTGTTTTTT	CSARDPTLGTGELFF	TRBV20-1	TRBJ2-2	many	NA
TGTGCCACCCGTAGCGGGAGGGCCGACAATGAGCAGTTCTTC	CATRSGRADNEQFF	TRBV6-1	TRBJ2-1	many	TRBD2
TGTGCCAGCAGTGTCGCCGGGGTTGCTTCTTACAATGAGCAGTTCTTC	CASSVAGVASYNEQFF	TRBV12-3/TRBV12-4	TRBJ2-1	few	NA
TGTGCCAGCAGCGTGCGCTGGACAGGGGACTATGGCTACACCTTC	CASSVRWTGDYGYTF	TRBV7-9	TRBJ1-2	NA	TRBD1
TGTGCCAGCAGTCACCAAGGACTAGCGGGAGTCACTGAGCAGTTCTTC	CASSHQGLAGVTEQFF	TRBV2	TRBJ2-1	many	TRBD2
TGTGCCAGCAGTGAAGAACTAGCGGACTCCTACGAGCAGTACTTC	CASSEELADSYEQYF	TRBV2	TRBJ2-7	few	TRBD2
TGTGCCTGGAGTGGAGTCCCAGATACGCAGTATTTT	CAWSGVPDTQYF	TRBV30	TRBJ2-3	many	NA
TGCAGTGCCATCGATTACGGGGTCACAGATACGCAGTATTTT	CSAIDYGVTDTQYF	TRBV20-1	TRBJ2-3	NA	NA
TGTGCCAGCAGTCAGCGGAGTACCTACAATGAGCAGTTCTTC	CASSQRSTYNEQFF	TRBV6-2/TRBV6-3	TRBJ2-1	medium-sized	NA
TGTGCCTGGATACGCGGGCCTGGGTACGAGCAGTACTTC	CAWIRGPGYEQYF	TRBV30	TRBJ2-7	many	NA
TGTGCCAGCAGCTTAGAGGTCAGCACAGATACGCAGTATTTT	CASSLEVSTDTQYF	TRBV7-2	TRBJ2-3	many	NA
TGTGCCAGTAGTATAACGGCTAGCGGGAGGGCCGCGGAGACCCAGTACTTC	CASSITASGRAAETQYF	TRBV19	TRBJ2-5	many	TRBD2
TGTGCCAGAGGCCAGGAACACACAAACACCGGGGAGCTCTTTTTT	CARGQEHTNTGELFF	TRBV6-1	TRBJ2-2	few	NA
TGTGCCACCCTGAGACAGGGTGCTTACTCTGGGTCCAACGTCCTGACTTTC	CATLRQGAYSGSNVLTF	TRBV6-2/TRBV6-3	TRBJ2-6	NA	TRBD1
TGTGCCAGCAACACCCAAGGGCGAGTCGATGGCTACACCTTC	CASNTQGRVDGYTF	TRBV7-2	TRBJ1-2	NA	NA
TGTGCCAGCTGCCCGGTGGCGGGAGAGGCCGGGGAGCTGTTTTTT	CASCPVAGEAGELFF	TRBV11-3	TRBJ2-2	many	TRBD2
TGCGCCAGCCGAGGTATACTAAGAGGGACTGAAGCTTTCTTT	CASRGILRGTEAFF	TRBV4-1	TRBJ1-1	many	NA
TGCAGTGCCTCTCTGAACACTGAAGCTTTCTTT	CSASLNTEAFF	TRBV20-1	TRBJ1-1	many	NA
TGTGCCTGGAGTGTTCCGGGACAGGCCTTCAAAAACACTGAAGCTTTCTTT	CAWSVPGQAFKNTEAFF	TRBV30	TRBJ1-1	NA	TRBD1
TGCGCCAGCAGCTACACGGGAAATGAGCAGTTCTTC	CASSYTGNEQFF	TRBV5-1	TRBJ2-1	NA	NA
TGTGCCAGCTCGACGGCGAGCTCCTACGAGCAGTACTTC	CASSTASSYEQYF	TRBV19	TRBJ2-7	many	NA
TGTGCCAGCAGCGCTCTGGCTAGCGGGAGTCTGAATGAGCAGTTCTTC	CASSALASGSLNEQFF	TRBV9	TRBJ2-1	many	TRBD2
TGTGCCAGCAGTTTGATTTCTGGTCGGCAGGTGTTCTTC	CASSLISGRQVFF	TRBV28	TRBJ2-1	few	NA
TGCAGTGCTCGGGAGGGACCCGGGGCGGGGGAGACCCAGTACTTC	CSAREGPGAGETQYF	TRBV20-1	TRBJ2-5	many	TRBD2
TGTGCCAGCAGCTTAGCGCTTGCGGGAACAGATAGGCAGTATTTT	CASSLALAGTDRQYF	TRBV7-8	TRBJ2-3	NA	NA
TGCAGTGCTAGAGGACACCTCACCGGGGAGCTGTTTTTT	CSARGHLTGELFF	TRBV20-1	TRBJ2-2	many	NA
TGCGCCAGCAGCTTGGAGGCTAGCGGGGGGCTCAACACCGGGGAGCTGTTTTTT	CASSLEASGGLNTGELFF	TRBV5-1	TRBJ2-2	NA	TRBD2
TGTGCCAGCAGCCCGCGGCACACCGCCGAGAAGCGGTACTTC	CASSPRHTAEKRYF	TRBV6-1	TRBJ2-7	NA	NA